This T cell receptor beta chain was sequenced in a study of blood T cell repertoires in COVID-19. The CDR3 has 12 amino acids. Germline V gene lookup returns CDR1 SEHNR and CDR2 FQNEAQ (reference sequence). V lost 3 bases and J 8 bases, leaving 10 bases between the germline ends. All exposed participants met a person with COVID-19 within 2 weeks before entering the study. A few counts support this clone. Original data processing: The authors estimated nucleated cell counts from reference gene primer amplification. Some clones are missing from TCRdb's copy, which holds only in-frame ones; the method was immunoSEQ multiplex PCR. D and trimming were read from the DNA, whereas the V and J calls and clone size are those reported in that table. Among 250,000 or so clones listed, approximately 81% were seen once.

Sequencing was carried out using PBMCs or T cells enriched from blood (not recorded which). V usage is TRBV7-9 and J usage is TRBJ1-2; D is undetermined. This TCR derives from a woman aged 50 to 60 who had been exposed to COVID-19. In nucleotides, the CDR3 is TGTGCCAGCAGCTTGAGGGAGGAGGGCTACACCTTC. This sequence encodes CASSLREEGYTF.